This T cell receptor beta chain was sequenced for a study of T-cell memory formation after mild COVID-19. Study-level findings and limits: CD4+ contracting clones were found mainly in CM and EM, and CD8+ ones in EMRA.

At least ten counts were recorded for this clonotype. Its antigen is not identified. The CDR3 extends over 18 amino acids. Losses at the gene ends were 0 bases for V and 7 bases for J; bases not matched to a gene: 17. TCRdb itself ran the 5' RACE reads through MiXCR, one entry per CDR3 protein. The table has around 340,000 distinct CDR3 sequences, approximately 14% seen once; the top ten hold about 20%. The chain employs TRBV12-3 or TRBV12-4 and TRBJ2-7, with 8 bases lining up with TRBD2. The sequencing sample was made of PBMCs or a T cell subset sorted from them (not recorded which). This TCR derives from a man aged 18 to 29 who had mild COVID-19 (a few samples of this study predate the infection). Cell type and time point are not known. Written as DNA, the CDR3 is TGTGCCAGCAGTTTAGCGCCAATTTCCGGGGGGGGCCGGTGGGAGCAGTACTTC. Translation: CASSLAPISGGGRWEQYF.